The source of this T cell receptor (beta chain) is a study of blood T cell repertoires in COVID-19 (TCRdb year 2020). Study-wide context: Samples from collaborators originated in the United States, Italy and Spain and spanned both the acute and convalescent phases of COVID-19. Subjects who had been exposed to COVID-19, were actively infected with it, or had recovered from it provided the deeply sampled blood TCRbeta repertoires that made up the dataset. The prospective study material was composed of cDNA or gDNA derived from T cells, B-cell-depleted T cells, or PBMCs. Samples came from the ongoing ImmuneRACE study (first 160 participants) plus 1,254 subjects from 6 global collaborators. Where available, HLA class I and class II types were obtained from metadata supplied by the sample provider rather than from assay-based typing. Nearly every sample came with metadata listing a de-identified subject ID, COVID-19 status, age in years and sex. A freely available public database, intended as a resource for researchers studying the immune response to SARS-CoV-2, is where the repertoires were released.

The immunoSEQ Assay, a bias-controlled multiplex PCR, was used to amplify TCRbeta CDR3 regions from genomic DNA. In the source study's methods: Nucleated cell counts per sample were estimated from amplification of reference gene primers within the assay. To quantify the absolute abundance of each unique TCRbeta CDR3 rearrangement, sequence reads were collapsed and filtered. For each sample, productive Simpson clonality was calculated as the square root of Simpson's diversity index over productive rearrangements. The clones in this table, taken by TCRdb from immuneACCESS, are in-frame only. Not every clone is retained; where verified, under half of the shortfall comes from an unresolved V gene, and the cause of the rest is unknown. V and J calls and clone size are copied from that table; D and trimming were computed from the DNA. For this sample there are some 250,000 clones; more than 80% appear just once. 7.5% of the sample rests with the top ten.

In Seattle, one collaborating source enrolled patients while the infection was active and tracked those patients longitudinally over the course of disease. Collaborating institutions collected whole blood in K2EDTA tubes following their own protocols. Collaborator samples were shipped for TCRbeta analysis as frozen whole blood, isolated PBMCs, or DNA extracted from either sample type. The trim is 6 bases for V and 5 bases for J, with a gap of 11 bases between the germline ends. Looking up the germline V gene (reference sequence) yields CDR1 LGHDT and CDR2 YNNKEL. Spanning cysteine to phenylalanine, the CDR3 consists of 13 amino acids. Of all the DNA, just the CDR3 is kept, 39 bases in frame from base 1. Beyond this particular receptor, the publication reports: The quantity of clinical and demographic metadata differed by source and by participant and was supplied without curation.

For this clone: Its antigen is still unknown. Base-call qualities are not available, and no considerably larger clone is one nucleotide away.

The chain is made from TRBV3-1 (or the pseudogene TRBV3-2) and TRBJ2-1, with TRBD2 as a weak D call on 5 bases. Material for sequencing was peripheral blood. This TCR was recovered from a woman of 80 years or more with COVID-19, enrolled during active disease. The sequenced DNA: TGTGCCAGCAGTTCTTACGGGAACAATGAGCAGTTCTTC. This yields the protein CASSSYGNNEQFF.